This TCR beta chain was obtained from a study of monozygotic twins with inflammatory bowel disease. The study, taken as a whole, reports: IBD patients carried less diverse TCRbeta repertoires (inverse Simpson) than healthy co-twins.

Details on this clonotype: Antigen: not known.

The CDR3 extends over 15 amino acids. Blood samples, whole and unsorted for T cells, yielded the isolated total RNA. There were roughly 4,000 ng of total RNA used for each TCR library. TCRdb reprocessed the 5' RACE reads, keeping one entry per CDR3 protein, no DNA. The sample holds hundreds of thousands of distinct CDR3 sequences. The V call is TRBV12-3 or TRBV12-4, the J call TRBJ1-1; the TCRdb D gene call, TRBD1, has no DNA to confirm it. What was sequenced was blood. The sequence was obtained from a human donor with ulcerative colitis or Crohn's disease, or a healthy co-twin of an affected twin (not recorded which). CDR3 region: CASSLGGTGNTEAFF.